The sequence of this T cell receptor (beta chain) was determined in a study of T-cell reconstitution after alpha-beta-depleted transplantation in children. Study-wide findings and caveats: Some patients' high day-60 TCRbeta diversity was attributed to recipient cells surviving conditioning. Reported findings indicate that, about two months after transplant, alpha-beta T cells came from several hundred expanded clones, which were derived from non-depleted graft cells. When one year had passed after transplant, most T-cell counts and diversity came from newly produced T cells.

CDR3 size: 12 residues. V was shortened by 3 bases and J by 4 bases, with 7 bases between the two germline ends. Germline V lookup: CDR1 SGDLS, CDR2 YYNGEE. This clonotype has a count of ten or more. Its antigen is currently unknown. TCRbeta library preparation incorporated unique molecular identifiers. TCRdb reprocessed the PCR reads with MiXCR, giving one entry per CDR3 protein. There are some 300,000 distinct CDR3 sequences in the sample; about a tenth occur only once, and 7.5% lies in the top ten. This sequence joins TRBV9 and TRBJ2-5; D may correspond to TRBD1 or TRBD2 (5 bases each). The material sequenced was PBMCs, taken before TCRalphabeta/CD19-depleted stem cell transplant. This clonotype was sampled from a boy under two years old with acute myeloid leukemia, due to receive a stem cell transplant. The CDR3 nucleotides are TGTGCCAGCAGCGGGGACGGAGAGACCCAGTACTTC. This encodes CASSGDGETQYF.